The rows below give T cell receptor beta chains drawn from one sample of a study of blood T cell repertoires in COVID-19. Using immunoSEQ multiplex PCR, the repertoire was profiled, and TCRdb retains in-frame clones only, with some absent. The table lists under 200,000 clones, approximately 87% of them singletons. The sequenced sample consisted of peripheral blood. The receptors derive from a woman in her 70s with acute or convalescent COVID-19. CDR3s leave out the opening cysteine and the closing phenylalanine or tryptophan.

j_call	v_call	cdr3_aa
TRBJ2-5	TRBV11-3	ASSLGTEAETQY
TRBJ2-5	TRBV7-2	ASSLARPRERETQY
TRBJ1-2	TRBV2	ASSELRGAGYT
TRBJ2-5	TRBV3-1/TRBV3-2	ASSQSLAGQETQY
TRBJ2-7	TRBV2	ASSVRTSGAEQY
TRBJ2-1	TRBV5-4	ASSLGGPTSTYNEQF
TRBJ1-5	TRBV2	ASSGQGDQPQH
TRBJ2-1	TRBV5-4	ASSLDYEQF
TRBJ2-5	TRBV19	ASSRAGKETQY
TRBJ2-1	TRBV19	ASSSPFGGSSHEQF
TRBJ2-7	TRBV3-1/TRBV3-2	ASSPHCSYEQY
TRBJ2-7	TRBV5-8	ASSLARGQY
TRBJ2-3	TRBV19	ASSTSGASTDTQY
TRBJ2-7	TRBV4-2	ASSQDLAGGREQY
TRBJ1-1	TRBV10-3	AISFKGDTEAF
TRBJ1-1	TRBV5-1	ASSLAGVSKAF
TRBJ2-2	TRBV28	ASSAIAGATGELF
TRBJ1-2	TRBV9	ASSGLARGNYGYT
TRBJ2-2	TRBV24-1	ATRGDSDTGELF
TRBJ1-5	TRBV5-6	ASSRTGVIGNQPQH
TRBJ2-3	TRBV18	ASSPLRSTDTQY
TRBJ2-6	TRBV10-1	ASSGSGANVLT
TRBJ1-2	TRBV18	ASSPIGQGESYT
TRBJ1-2	TRBV2	ASSEEGRGASGVYGYT